In its sample, the clone carrying this TCR beta chain was seen many times. Antigen specificity is unknown. This CDR3 has 12 amino acids. Germline V gene data show CDR1 as SEHNR and CDR2 as FQNEAQ (reference sequence). Trimming cost V 3 bases and J 7 bases, with 7 bases left between them. The sample is drawn from a study of T-cell reconstitution after alpha-beta-depleted transplantation in children. The study, taken as a whole, reports: The origin of high day-60 TCRbeta diversity in some patients lay in surviving recipient T cells and thymic progenitors. Two months or so post-transplant, alpha-beta T cells reportedly derived from several hundred expanded graft clones.

Preparation of the TCRbeta library used unique molecular identifiers. From the PCR reads, TCRdb called clonotypes with MiXCR, one entry per CDR3 protein. The sample contains 70,000 to 95,000 distinct CDR3 sequences, around 18% of which appear only once. The source material was PBMCs, mostly from graft donor cells, sampled 360 days after TCRalphabeta/CD19-depleted stem cell transplant. This sequence was found in a male patient under 10 years old who had a stem cell transplant for acute lymphoblastic leukemia, so the T cells may come from the graft donor. The rearrangement links TRBV7-9 to TRBJ1-5; D is uncertain. The CDR3 is CASSLGRQPQHF. The CDR3 DNA reads TGTGCCAGCAGCTTGGGAAGGCAGCCCCAGCATTTT.